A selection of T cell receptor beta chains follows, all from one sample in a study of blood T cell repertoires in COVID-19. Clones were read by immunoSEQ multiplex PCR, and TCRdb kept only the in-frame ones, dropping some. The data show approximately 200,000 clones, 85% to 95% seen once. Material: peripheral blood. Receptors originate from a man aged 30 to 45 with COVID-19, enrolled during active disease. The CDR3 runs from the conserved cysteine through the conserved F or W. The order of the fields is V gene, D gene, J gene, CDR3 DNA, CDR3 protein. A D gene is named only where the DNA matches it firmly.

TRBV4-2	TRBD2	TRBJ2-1	TGTGCCAGCAGCCAAGAATCCAGCGGGGGGGGAAATGAGCAGTTCTTC	CASSQESSGGGNEQFF
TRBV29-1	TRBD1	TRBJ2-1	TGCAGCGTTGAAGACGGGGACAGCCCCTACAATGAGCAGTTCTTC	CSVEDGDSPYNEQFF
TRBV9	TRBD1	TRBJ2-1	TGTGCCAGCAGCCGAGGGGGCAGCTCCTACAATGAGCAGTTCTTC	CASSRGGSSYNEQFF
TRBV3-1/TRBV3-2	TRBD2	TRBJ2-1	TGTGCCAGCAGCTTTCTAGCGGGGGGTCCCAATGAGCAGTTCTTC	CASSFLAGGPNEQFF
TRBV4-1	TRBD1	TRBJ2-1	TGCGCCAGCAGCCAATTCCCCGGGACAGGGCCCAATGAGCAGTTCTTC	CASSQFPGTGPNEQFF
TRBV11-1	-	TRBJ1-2	TGTGCCAGCAGCTTAGGAGAAAACTATGGCTACACCTTC	CASSLGENYGYTF
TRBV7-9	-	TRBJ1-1	TGTGCCAGCAGCAGGGACGGCCCCGGGATCCGGGCTTTCTTT	CASSRDGPGIRAFF
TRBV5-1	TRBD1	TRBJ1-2	TGCGCCAGCAGCACAGGGACAGGAGGGGCTAACTATGGCTACACCTTC	CASSTGTGGANYGYTF
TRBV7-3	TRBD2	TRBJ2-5	TGTGCCAGCAGCTTAAACCCTAGCGGGGGTGAGACCCAGTACTTC	CASSLNPSGGETQYF
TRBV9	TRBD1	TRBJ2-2	TGTGCCAGCAGCGACCGGACAGGGGACACCGGGGAGCTGTTTTTT	CASSDRTGDTGELFF
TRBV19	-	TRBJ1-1	TGTGCCAGTAGTAGGTCACTTAACACTGAAGCTTTCTTT	CASSRSLNTEAFF
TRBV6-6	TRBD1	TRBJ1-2	TGTGCCAGCATCCCGACAGGGGGCGCGGGTGGCTACACCTTC	CASIPTGGAGGYTF
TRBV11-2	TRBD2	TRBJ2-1	TGTGCCAGCAGCCCCGGCGGGGGGAACTCCTACAATGAGCAGTTCTTC	CASSPGGGNSYNEQFF
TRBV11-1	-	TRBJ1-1	TGTGCCAGCAGCACCGACGGGGGTGGGGACACTGAAGCTTTCTTT	CASSTDGGGDTEAFF
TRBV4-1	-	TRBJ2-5	TGCGCCAGCAGCCCGCTTTGGCCAGGGGCTCAAGAGACCCAGTACTTC	CASSPLWPGAQETQYF
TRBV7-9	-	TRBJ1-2	TGTGCCAGCAGCTTAGTCGCAGGGGACTATGGCTACACCTTC	CASSLVAGDYGYTF
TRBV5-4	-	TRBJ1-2	TGTGCCAGCAGCCCTAACGGCTATGGCTACACCTTC	CASSPNGYGYTF
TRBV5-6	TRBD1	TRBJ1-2	TGTGCCAGCAGCTTACGACAGGGGGCGAGCTATGGCTACACCTTC	CASSLRQGASYGYTF
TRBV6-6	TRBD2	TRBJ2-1	TGTGCCAGCAGTTACTCGCCTAGCGGGGGGGCAAATGAGCAGTTCTTC	CASSYSPSGGANEQFF
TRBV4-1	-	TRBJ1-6	TGCGCCAGCAGCCAAGTAGGGAGCGACCCCTATAATTCACCCCTCCACTTT	CASSQVGSDPYNSPLHF
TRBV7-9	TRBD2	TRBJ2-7	TGTGCCAGCAGCCCCGCCGGGACTAGCGGGGGTTTTCAGTACTTC	CASSPAGTSGGFQYF
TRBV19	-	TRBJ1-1	TGTGCCAGTAGTCCCGAAAGAGTAGACACTGAAGCTTTCTTT	CASSPERVDTEAFF
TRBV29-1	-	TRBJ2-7	TGCAGCGTTGTTGGTAGGTTGCTGGAGGAGCAGTACTTC	CSVVGRLLEEQYF
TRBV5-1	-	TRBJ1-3	TGCGCCAGCAGCTTGGGGGCATGGGTACCTCACTCTGGAAACACCATATATTTT	CASSLGAWVPHSGNTIYF
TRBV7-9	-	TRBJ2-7	TGTGCCAGCAGCTTAGCCGGGAGCGACGAGCAGTACTTC	CASSLAGSDEQYF
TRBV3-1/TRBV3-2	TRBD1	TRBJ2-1	TGTGCCAGCAGACTACAGGGGAGCTCCTACAATGAGCAGTTCTTC	CASRLQGSSYNEQFF
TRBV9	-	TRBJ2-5	TGTGCCAGCAGCGCAGCCCGGGGGTACCAAGAGACCCAGTACTTC	CASSAARGYQETQYF
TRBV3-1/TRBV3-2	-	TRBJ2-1	TGTGCCAGCAGCCTCGGGTTTAACAGGGTTGGGCAGTTCTTC	CASSLGFNRVGQFF